Below are 11 T cell receptor beta chains sequenced from a single sample in a study of shared clonotypes between healthy human individuals (dated by TCRdb to between 2020 and 2021). The library was built by means of the immunoSEQ multiplex PCR assay. Drawn from immuneACCESS, this table holds only the in-frame rearrangements with V and J called that TCRdb kept. Clones are partly lost; checked studies trace under half to an unresolved V gene and leave the rest unexplained. This sample gives about 2.3 million clones in total; just over 90% of them show up just once. The ten largest clones capture 0.39% of the sample. What was sequenced was naive CD4+ T cells from PBMCs. This specimen's cell subset or site label, interpreted: CD45RA+ positively selected. The receptors here all came from a man between 18 and 29 years old in good health. Some clones in this sample may be carry-over from other donors' samples.

The chain employs TRBV5-8 and TRBJ2-5; D unresolved. V lost 0 bases to trimming and J lost 0 bases, with 6 bases between them. This CDR3 comprises 14 residues. Germline CDR1 SGHTS, CDR2 YDEGEE. The CDR3 loop is CASSLETYQETQYF. The CDR3 coding sequence is TGTGCCAGCAGCTTGGAAACGTACCAAGAGACCCAGTACTTC.

The chain joins TRBV5-6 to TRBJ1-4; a weak D match, TRBD1 (5 bases). The CDR3 extends over 14 amino acids. Between the trimmed V and J ends, which lost 2 bases and 4 bases, there was a span of 9 bases. Germline lookup yields CDR1 SGHDT and CDR2 YYEEEE. CDR3 DNA: TGTGCCAGCAGCTTCCGGGGCGGTAATGAAAAACTGTTTTTT. This gives the protein CASSFRGGNEKLFF.

V usage is TRBV5-4 and J usage is TRBJ2-7, with D unresolved. Trimming removed 4 bases at V and 0 bases at J, with 14 bases between. Germline values: CDR1 SGHNT, CDR2 YYREEE (reference sequence). This CDR3 comprises 15 residues. In DNA, the CDR3 is TGTGCCAGCAGCAGACCCTCGGGTGCCTCCTACGAGCAGTACTTC. Translating it yields CASSRPSGASYEQYF.

V usage is TRBV7-9 and J usage is TRBJ1-1; D call uncertain. Germline V gene data show CDR1 as SEHNR and CDR2 as FQNEAQ (reference sequence). The CDR3 has 15 amino acids. Trimming pared 5 bases from V and 1 base from J, leaving 14 bases between. CDR3 protein: CASSRPTSRNTEAFF. As DNA, the CDR3 is TGTGCCAGCAGCCGGCCGACCTCGCGGAACACTGAAGCTTTCTTT.

The chain carries TRBV2 and TRBJ2-3, with 7 nucleotides matching TRBD1. V was pared by 5 bases and J by 3 bases, with 2 bases of the junction left unmatched. CDR3 length: 13 residues. Germline assignment: CDR1 SNHLY and CDR2 FYNNEI. The CDR3: CASSSQGTDTQYF. The CDR3 bases are TGTGCCAGCAGTTCACAGGGGACAGATACGCAGTATTTT.

The chain links TRBV28 to TRBJ2-2, with D maybe TRBD2 (5 bases). The V gene lost 4 bases and the J gene lost 0 bases, with 18 bases spanning the gap. The CDR3 extends over 18 amino acids. Germline V gene data show CDR1 as MDHEN and CDR2 as SYDVKM. CDR3 nucleotides: TGTGCCAGCAGTTCGCTAAAAGCGGTTTACTCGAACACCGGGGAGCTGTTTTTT. This gives the protein CASSSLKAVYSNTGELFF.

The J gene is TRBJ2-1, the V gene TRBV28; 7 bases match TRBD1. The junction had 6 bases not matched to a gene; V was cut back by 6 bases and J by 1 base. Germline assignment: CDR1 MDHEN and CDR2 SYDVKM. The CDR3 runs 15 residues. CDR3 DNA sequence: TGTGCCAGCAGCTTAGACAGGGCGTCCTACAATGAGCAGTTCTTC. It specifies CASSLDRASYNEQFF. Combining the CDR3 with reference TRBV28 and TRBJ2-1 gives the whole variable domain DVKVTQSSRYLVKRTGEKVFLECVQDMDHENMFWYRQDPGLGLRLIYFSYDVKMKEKGDIPEGYSVSREKKERFSLILESASTNQTSMYLCASSLDRASYNEQFFGPGTRLTVL.

The V and J genes are TRBV5-4 and TRBJ2-1; D unclear. Germline assignment: CDR1 SGHNT and CDR2 YYREEE (reference sequence). Between the trimmed V and J ends, which lost 4 bases and 2 bases, there was a span of 13 bases. CDR3 size: 15 residues. The CDR3 DNA follows: TGTGCCAGCAGCCCCGATTTGGGTACCTACAATGAGCAGTTCTTC. Translation: CASSPDLGTYNEQFF.

CDR3 protein: CASSDLGGGTEAFF. The DNA for the CDR3 is TGCGCCAGCAGCGACCTGGGGGGGGGCACTGAAGCTTTCTTT. The chain couples TRBV4-3 to TRBJ1-1; a possible D gene is TRBD1 (5 bases). The CDR3 spans 14 residues. Trimming cost V 5 bases and J 4 bases, with 14 bases left between them. Germline V gives CDR1 LGHNA, CDR2 YSLEER.

The chain couples TRBV28 to TRBJ1-1; unclear D gene. The CDR3 spans 14 residues. Germline V gene data show CDR1 as MDHEN and CDR2 as SYDVKM. V shed 6 bases and J shed 1 base, with 12 bases lying between them. The CDR3 spells CASSPYWGNTEAFF. CDR3 nucleotides: TGTGCCAGCAGCCCGTACTGGGGGAACACTGAAGCTTTCTTT. Using reference TRBV28 and TRBJ1-1 for the parts outside the CDR3, the full variable domain is DVKVTQSSRYLVKRTGEKVFLECVQDMDHENMFWYRQDPGLGLRLIYFSYDVKMKEKGDIPEGYSVSREKKERFSLILESASTNQTSMYLCASSPYWGNTEAFFGQGTRLTVV.

This chain joins TRBV18 and TRBJ2-2; no definite D call. CDR3 size: 15 residues. V dropped 4 bases and J dropped 1 base, with 10 bases sitting between them. Germline assignment: CDR1 KGHSH and CDR2 LQKENI. In DNA form, the CDR3 reads TGTGCCAGCTCACTTCAAACGGGGAACACCGGGGAGCTGTTTTTT. Protein product: CASSLQTGNTGELFF.